The 2 T cell receptor beta chains reported below all come from one sample, sequenced in a study of cytotoxic CD8 clonotypes in ibrutinib-treated CLL. Libraries were prepared by immunoSEQ multiplex PCR; TCRdb keeps only in-frame clonotypes and omits some of them. This table holds approximately 210,000 clones, about 72% found once. The material was PBMCs, obtained after 24 months of ibrutinib treatment. Every receptor here comes from a human donor with chronic lymphocytic leukemia.

The V call is TRBV19, the J call TRBJ2-7; D gene uncertain. Trimming removed 3 bases at V and 2 bases at J, with 11 bases between. The CDR3 is 14 residues long. Germline values: CDR1 LNHDA, CDR2 SQIVND (reference sequence). The CDR3 reads CASSMYGGPYEQYF. CDR3 DNA: TGTGCCAGTAGTATGTATGGCGGTCCCTACGAGCAGTACTTC.

The chain joins TRBV4-3 to TRBJ1-1; unclear D gene. V was pared by 0 bases and J by 2 bases, with 7 bases between. Germline V gene lookup returns CDR1 LGHNA and CDR2 YSLEER. The CDR3 extends over 14 amino acids. This CDR3 is CASSQELSNTEAFF. DNA for the CDR3: TGCGCCAGCAGCCAAGAATTATCCAACACTGAAGCTTTCTTT.